Listed here are 15 T cell receptor beta chains from one sample, sequenced in a study of Ad26.COV2.S vaccination and SARS-CoV-2 variants. TCRdb's copy holds only in-frame clones and misses some; the assay was immunoSEQ multiplex PCR. This table has approximately 480,000 clones, around nine tenths appearing once. The treatment denotes: over 15 received Ad26.COV2.S at low or high dose, single or two shots; a few received placebo; per-sample allocation not given. Collection of samples fell on day 63 after the first vaccine or placebo injection. This sample comprised peripheral blood, obtained in a trial of Ad26.COV2.S vaccine versus placebo. Receptors were obtained from a person between 18 and 65 years old who received the Ad26.COV2.S COVID-19 vaccine or a placebo.

This clone turned up a few times. The chain couples TRBV6-2 or TRBV6-3 to TRBJ2-7, with no clear D. Trimming cost V 2 bases and J 2 bases, with 16 bases left between them. Germline V lookup: CDR1 MNHEY, CDR2 SVGEGT. The CDR3 length is 16 residues. The CDR3 spells CASSYPSTPRAYEQYF. The CDR3 coding sequence is TGTGCCAGCAGTTACCCCTCGACTCCAAGGGCCTACGAGCAGTACTTC.

This clone was detected once. The CDR3 sequence is CASSPYTAEAEQFF. The CDR3 DNA reads as TGTGCCAGCAGCCCTTACACGGCCGAGGCTGAGCAGTTCTTC. V usage is TRBV3-1 (or the pseudogene TRBV3-2) and J usage is TRBJ2-1; unclear D gene. The germline V gene encodes CDR1 LGHDT and CDR2 YNNKEL (reference sequence). CDR3 length: 14 residues. The V gene lost 4 bases and the J gene lost 9 bases, with 16 bases spanning the gap.

The chain uses TRBV6-2 or TRBV6-3 and TRBJ1-4; TRBD1 might be the D (5 bases). The CDR3 totals 13 residues. Trimming took off 6 bases at V and 7 bases at J, with 12 bases between the two ends. The germline V gene encodes CDR1 MNHEY and CDR2 SVGEGT. The CDR3 DNA follows: TGTGCCAGCAGCCAAGGGGCGTCTGAAAAACTGTTTTTT. This codes for CASSQGASEKLFF.

The rearrangement joins TRBV7-9 to TRBJ2-5; TRBD2 is a possible D gene (6 bases). CDR3 length: 16 amino acids. The germline V gene encodes CDR1 SEHNR and CDR2 FQNEAQ (reference sequence). Trimming removed 1 base from V and 5 bases from J, with 17 bases in between. The CDR3 spells CASSLGQRVLRETQYF. The CDR3 DNA reads as TGTGCCAGCAGCTTAGGGCAGCGGGTCCTGCGGGAGACCCAGTACTTC.

A single count supports this clone. V usage is TRBV15 and J usage is TRBJ2-1, with D perhaps assigned TRBD1 or TRBD2 (6 bases each). Germline lookup yields CDR1 LNHNV and CDR2 YYDKDF (reference sequence). The CDR3 consists of 15 residues. Trimming pared 0 bases from V and 8 bases from J, leaving 14 bases between. The CDR3 region has the DNA TGTGCCACCAGCAGAGATCTTGGGGGGCACCATGAGCAGTTCTTC. This encodes CATSRDLGGHHEQFF.

CDR3 amino acids: CASSLVPTGATTEAFF. The CDR3 region has the DNA TGCGCCAGCAGCTTGGTTCCGACAGGGGCGACCACTGAAGCTTTCTTT. The chain joins TRBV5-1 to TRBJ1-1, with 8 bases that match TRBD1. The CDR3 is made up of 16 amino acids. Germline V gives CDR1 SGHRS, CDR2 YFSETQ. J lost 4 bases, V lost 0 bases, and 8 bases had no gene match.

V usage is TRBV19 and J usage is TRBJ2-7; possibly TRBD2 for D (6 bases). Per germline, CDR1 LNHDA and CDR2 SQIVND (reference sequence). The V gene lost 3 bases and the J gene lost 2 bases, with 14 bases spanning the gap. This CDR3 is built from 15 residues. The CDR3 protein is CASSMRDSGTYEQYF. The DNA for the CDR3 is TGTGCCAGTAGTATGAGGGATAGCGGTACCTACGAGCAGTACTTC. Using reference TRBV19 and TRBJ2-7 for the parts outside the CDR3, the full variable domain is DGGITQSPKYLFRKEGQNVTLSCEQNLNHDAMYWYRQDPGQGLRLIYYSQIVNDFQKGDIAEGYSVSREKKESFPLTVTSAQKNPTAFYLCASSMRDSGTYEQYFGPGTRLTVT.

The J gene is TRBJ2-2, the V gene TRBV6-4; 8 nucleotides line up with TRBD2. The CDR3 sequence is 16 residues long. The germline V gene encodes CDR1 MRHNA and CDR2 SNTAGT. V gave up 5 bases and J gave up 5 bases; unmatched junction bases: 10. The DNA of the CDR3 is TGTGCCAGCAGTAATTTTGCGGGAGGTTCGACCGGGGAGCTGTTTTTT. Its protein is CASSNFAGGSTGELFF.

The V and J genes are TRBV24-1 and TRBJ1-1, with D unclear. In germline, CDR1 is KGHDR, CDR2 SFDVKD. Trimming took 2 bases from V and 1 from J, leaving 4 bases between them. The CDR3 length is 13 residues. The CDR3 reads CATSDSRNTEAFF. DNA for the CDR3: TGTGCCACCAGTGATTCCAGGAACACTGAAGCTTTCTTT.

The chain combines TRBV19 with TRBJ1-1; D perhaps matches TRBD1 (5 bases). The V end lost 6 bases, the J end lost 1 base, and 12 bases lay between the germline ends. The CDR3 totals 14 residues. Germline-derived CDR1 and CDR2 are LNHDA and SQIVND (reference sequence). The CDR3 region is CASRDWGPNTEAFF. The CDR3 DNA reads as TGTGCCAGTAGGGACTGGGGACCGAACACTGAAGCTTTCTTT.

This chain connects TRBV7-2 to TRBJ2-7; no definite D call. The CDR3 totals 14 residues. V lost 4 bases, J lost 0 bases, and 10 bases lay in between. Germline V lookup: CDR1 SGHTA, CDR2 FQGNSA. CDR3 nucleotides: TGTGCCAGCAGCTCCCCAGGCGCCTCCTACGAGCAGTACTTC. Translating it yields CASSSPGASYEQYF.

This clone has more than one count but fewer than ten. This chain's CDR3 is CASRRQGAYQPQHF. In DNA, the CDR3 is TGTGCCAGCAGAAGACAGGGGGCCTATCAGCCCCAGCATTTT. The rearrangement uses TRBV27 and TRBJ1-5; 10 bases fit TRBD1. V lost 6 bases to trimming and J lost 5 bases; unmatched junction nucleotides: 4. The V gene's germline CDR1 is MNHEY and CDR2 SMNVEV (reference sequence). The CDR3 is made up of 14 amino acids.

V is TRBV15 and J is TRBJ2-2, with no clear D. Trimming shortened V by 3 bases and J by 8 bases, and 10 bases separated the two germline ends. The germline CDR1 and CDR2 sequences are LNHNV and YYDKDF (reference sequence). The CDR3 runs to 13 residues. CDR3 nucleotides: TGTGCCACCAGCAGGGCGGAACCGGGGGAGCTGTTTTTT. This encodes CATSRAEPGELFF. The whole variable domain, filled in from reference TRBV15 and TRBJ2-2, reads DAMVIQNPRYQVTQFGKPVTLSCSQTLNHNVMYWYQQKSSQAPKLLFHYYDKDFNNEADTPDNFQSRRPNTSFCFLDIRSPGLGDTAMYLCATSRAEPGELFFGEGSRLTVL.

This chain uses TRBV7-9 with TRBJ2-3, with 7 positions matching TRBD2. The junction had 6 bases not matched to a gene; V was cut back by 6 bases and J by 0 bases. CDR1 is SEHNR, CDR2 FQNEAQ, per germline (reference sequence). This CDR3 region has 15 residues. CDR3 residues: CASRSSGTSTDTQYF. For the CDR3, the DNA is TGTGCCAGCAGGTCTAGCGGTACTAGCACAGATACGCAGTATTTT.

V usage is TRBV30 and J usage is TRBJ1-2; a possible D gene is TRBD1 (5 bases). The CDR3 extends over 13 amino acids. The V gene lost 2 bases and the J gene lost 8 bases, with 15 bases spanning the gap. The germline CDR1 and CDR2 sequences are GTSNPN and SVGIG (reference sequence). The CDR3 protein is CAWSPQGVRGYTF. DNA for the CDR3: TGTGCCTGGAGTCCCCAGGGCGTACGGGGCTACACCTTC.